This T cell receptor beta chain was found in a study of control samples from healthy donors and cancer patients. Assay used: immunoSEQ multiplex PCR; TCRdb lists only in-frame clones, some missing. The sample contains 150,000 to 200,000 clones, 90% of which appear only once. CDR1 and CDR2 from the germline V gene are SGHRS and YFSETQ. The CDR3 sequence is 14 residues long. The junction had 5 bases not matched to a gene; V was cut back by 7 bases and J by 4 bases. The TCR comes from a woman aged 45-65 years in good health. Sequencing input: blood. The chain uses TRBV5-1 and TRBJ2-2, with TRBD1 matching over 9 bases. CDR3 in amino acids: CASGTTGGTGELFF. CDR3 nucleotide sequence: TGCGCCAGCGGAACGACAGGGGGCACCGGGGAGCTGTTTTTT.